Listed below are T cell receptor beta chains from one sample, sequenced in a study of shared clonotypes between healthy human individuals. Sequencing used immunoSEQ multiplex PCR; TCRdb keeps in-frame clones, though not all of them. The sample contains around 700,000 clones, around three quarters of which appear only once. Sequencing used memory CD4+ T cells sorted from blood. The receptor source for this set is a woman in her 30s in good health. The CDR3 runs from the conserved cysteine through the conserved F or W. Each record gives: V gene, CDR3 length, D gene, J gene, clone size, CDR3 protein, CDR3 DNA. The D gene is left open where the match is weak. A clone size is listed for some rows: how often the clone was seen (once, few, many), or a class if it is expanded.

v_call: TRBV5-4
cdr3_length: 18
d_call: .
j_call: TRBJ2-7
clone_size: .
cdr3_aa: CASSQDTWAGPRTYEQYF
cdr3_nt: TGTGCCAGCAGCCAAGACACTTGGGCGGGACCCCGAACCTACGAGCAGTACTTC

v_call: TRBV6-5
cdr3_length: 14
d_call: .
j_call: TRBJ2-7
clone_size: few
cdr3_aa: CASSYGVGSYEQYF
cdr3_nt: TGTGCCAGCAGTTACGGGGTAGGATCCTACGAGCAGTACTTC

v_call: TRBV19
cdr3_length: 20
d_call: TRBD2
j_call: TRBJ2-2
clone_size: .
cdr3_aa: CASSTRRSGTSGRRTGELFF
cdr3_nt: TGTGCCAGTAGTACCCGCCGATCCGGGACTAGCGGGAGGAGAACCGGGGAGCTGTTTTTT

v_call: TRBV2
cdr3_length: 14
d_call: .
j_call: TRBJ1-4
clone_size: few
cdr3_aa: CASKRETSNEKLFF
cdr3_nt: TGTGCCAGCAAACGGGAGACCAGTAATGAAAAACTGTTTTTT

v_call: TRBV6-5
cdr3_length: 14
d_call: .
j_call: TRBJ1-1
clone_size: .
cdr3_aa: CASSYSPGVTEAFF
cdr3_nt: TGTGCCAGCAGTTACTCCCCAGGAGTCACTGAAGCTTTCTTT

v_call: TRBV5-1
cdr3_length: 17
d_call: .
j_call: TRBJ1-3
clone_size: .
cdr3_aa: CASSLEGDTSSGNTIYF
cdr3_nt: TGCGCCAGCAGCCTGGAGGGAGACACAAGCTCTGGAAACACCATATATTTT

v_call: TRBV28
cdr3_length: 15
d_call: .
j_call: TRBJ1-2
clone_size: few
cdr3_aa: CASSFRTEANYGYTF
cdr3_nt: TGTGCCAGCAGTTTTCGGACGGAAGCTAACTATGGCTACACCTTC

v_call: TRBV28
cdr3_length: 11
d_call: .
j_call: TRBJ1-1
clone_size: .
cdr3_aa: CASSLGRDPFF
cdr3_nt: TGTGCCAGCAGTTTAGGACGGGACCCTTTCTTT

v_call: TRBV28
cdr3_length: 15
d_call: .
j_call: TRBJ1-5
clone_size: .
cdr3_aa: CASKTQGWTNQPQHF
cdr3_nt: TGTGCCAGCAAAACACAGGGATGGACAAACCAGCCCCAGCATTTT

v_call: TRBV27
cdr3_length: 14
d_call: .
j_call: TRBJ2-2
clone_size: once
cdr3_aa: CASSLKVRTGELFF
cdr3_nt: TGTGCCAGCAGTTTAAAAGTAAGGACCGGGGAGCTGTTTTTT

v_call: TRBV25-1
cdr3_length: 15
d_call: .
j_call: TRBJ2-1
clone_size: few
cdr3_aa: CASSGGLKAYNEQFF
cdr3_nt: TGTGCCAGCTCTGGTGGGCTTAAAGCCTACAATGAGCAGTTCTTC

v_call: TRBV27
cdr3_length: 14
d_call: .
j_call: TRBJ2-5
clone_size: .
cdr3_aa: CASSRDRNEETQYF
cdr3_nt: TGTGCCAGCAGCCGTGACAGGAACGAAGAGACCCAGTACTTC

v_call: TRBV28
cdr3_length: 15
d_call: .
j_call: TRBJ1-2
clone_size: .
cdr3_aa: CASSLLGRGGYGYTF
cdr3_nt: TGTGCCAGCAGTTTATTGGGCAGAGGGGGATATGGCTACACCTTC

v_call: TRBV11-2
cdr3_length: 15
d_call: .
j_call: TRBJ2-3
clone_size: .
cdr3_aa: CASSPGGANTDTQYF
cdr3_nt: TGTGCCAGCAGCCCGGGCGGCGCCAACACAGATACGCAGTATTTT

v_call: TRBV2
cdr3_length: 12
d_call: .
j_call: TRBJ2-3
clone_size: .
cdr3_aa: CASIGTTDTQYF
cdr3_nt: TGTGCCAGCATCGGGACTACAGATACGCAGTATTTT

v_call: TRBV10-3
cdr3_length: 15
d_call: .
j_call: TRBJ1-2
clone_size: .
cdr3_aa: CAINKLGGQAYGYTF
cdr3_nt: TGTGCCATCAACAAACTAGGGGGACAAGCCTATGGCTACACCTTC

v_call: TRBV6-5
cdr3_length: 14
d_call: .
j_call: TRBJ2-1
clone_size: .
cdr3_aa: CASSYSGVDNEQFF
cdr3_nt: TGTGCCAGCAGTTACTCAGGTGTTGACAATGAGCAGTTCTTC

v_call: TRBV5-6
cdr3_length: 14
d_call: .
j_call: TRBJ1-1
clone_size: few
cdr3_aa: CASSLNSLNTEAFF
cdr3_nt: TGTGCCAGCAGCTTGAACAGCTTGAACACTGAAGCTTTCTTT

v_call: TRBV19
cdr3_length: 15
d_call: TRBD2
j_call: TRBJ2-7
clone_size: .
cdr3_aa: CASSIRTSGSYEQYF
cdr3_nt: TGTGCCAGTAGTATTCGGACTAGCGGCTCCTACGAGCAGTACTTC

v_call: TRBV5-5
cdr3_length: 15
d_call: .
j_call: TRBJ1-1
clone_size: .
cdr3_aa: CASSLTSRMNTEAFF
cdr3_nt: TGTGCCAGCAGCTTAACGTCAAGAATGAACACTGAAGCTTTCTTT

v_call: TRBV28
cdr3_length: 13
d_call: .
j_call: TRBJ1-5
clone_size: .
cdr3_aa: CASSTFSNQPQHF
cdr3_nt: TGTGCCAGCTCCACCTTTAGCAATCAGCCCCAGCATTTT

v_call: TRBV10-3
cdr3_length: 14
d_call: TRBD1
j_call: TRBJ1-5
clone_size: .
cdr3_aa: CATRDRSSNQPQHF
cdr3_nt: TGTGCCACCCGGGACAGGTCAAGCAATCAGCCCCAGCATTTT

v_call: TRBV21-1
cdr3_length: 12
d_call: .
j_call: TRBJ1-2
clone_size: .
cdr3_aa: CARDRRDYGYTF
cdr3_nt: TGTGCCAGGGACAGGCGGGACTATGGCTACACCTTC

v_call: TRBV25-1
cdr3_length: 14
d_call: TRBD1
j_call: TRBJ1-2
clone_size: .
cdr3_aa: CASSQRQGVSGYTF
cdr3_nt: TGTGCCAGCAGCCAAAGACAGGGGGTTAGTGGCTACACCTTC

v_call: TRBV5-4
cdr3_length: 14
d_call: .
j_call: TRBJ2-7
clone_size: few
cdr3_aa: CASSSGLNSYEQYF
cdr3_nt: TGTGCCAGCAGCTCCGGACTTAACTCCTACGAGCAGTACTTC

v_call: TRBV6-4
cdr3_length: 16
d_call: .
j_call: TRBJ2-2
clone_size: .
cdr3_aa: CASSDDRTGNTGELFF
cdr3_nt: TGTGCCAGCAGTGACGATAGGACGGGCAACACCGGGGAGCTGTTTTTT

v_call: TRBV15
cdr3_length: 17
d_call: TRBD1
j_call: TRBJ1-1
clone_size: .
cdr3_aa: CATSRVGRGRMNTEAFF
cdr3_nt: TGTGCCACCAGCAGAGTGGGCAGGGGGCGCATGAACACTGAAGCTTTCTTT

v_call: TRBV2
cdr3_length: 12
d_call: .
j_call: TRBJ1-1
clone_size: .
cdr3_aa: CASKDSDTEAFF
cdr3_nt: TGTGCCAGCAAGGACAGCGACACTGAAGCTTTCTTT

v_call: TRBV4-2
cdr3_length: 18
d_call: TRBD1
j_call: TRBJ2-6
clone_size: .
cdr3_aa: CASSQPQGVGSGANVLTF
cdr3_nt: TGTGCCAGCAGCCAACCACAGGGGGTGGGCTCTGGGGCCAACGTCCTGACTTTC

v_call: TRBV10-3
cdr3_length: 16
d_call: TRBD2
j_call: TRBJ2-1
clone_size: .
cdr3_aa: CAISELRLAGDNEQFF
cdr3_nt: TGTGCCATCAGTGAGTTGAGACTAGCGGGAGACAATGAGCAGTTCTTC

v_call: TRBV11-2
cdr3_length: 15
d_call: TRBD2
j_call: TRBJ2-2
clone_size: .
cdr3_aa: CASSFFSGTAGELFF
cdr3_nt: TGTGCCAGCAGCTTTTTTAGCGGGACGGCCGGGGAGCTGTTTTTT

v_call: TRBV5-5
cdr3_length: 16
d_call: .
j_call: TRBJ2-7
clone_size: .
cdr3_aa: CASSLSTGTGSYEQYF
cdr3_nt: TGTGCCAGCAGCTTGTCGACAGGAACCGGGTCCTACGAGCAGTACTTC

v_call: TRBV18
cdr3_length: 15
d_call: .
j_call: TRBJ1-2
clone_size: .
cdr3_aa: CASSQINEGDYGYTF
cdr3_nt: TGTGCCAGCTCGCAGATCAATGAGGGGGACTATGGCTACACCTTC

v_call: TRBV18
cdr3_length: 17
d_call: TRBD1
j_call: TRBJ1-2
clone_size: .
cdr3_aa: CASSPRLGDSPNYGYTF
cdr3_nt: TGTGCCAGCTCACCACGCTTAGGGGACAGTCCTAACTATGGCTACACCTTC

v_call: TRBV15
cdr3_length: 15
d_call: TRBD2
j_call: TRBJ2-4
clone_size: .
cdr3_aa: CATSRDATSGNIQYF
cdr3_nt: TGTGCCACCAGCAGAGATGCTACTAGCGGAAACATTCAGTACTTC

v_call: TRBV11-2
cdr3_length: 11
d_call: .
j_call: TRBJ2-4
clone_size: .
cdr3_aa: CASREQNIQYF
cdr3_nt: TGTGCCAGCCGGGAGCAAAACATTCAGTACTTC

v_call: TRBV19
cdr3_length: 16
d_call: TRBD1
j_call: TRBJ2-3
clone_size: .
cdr3_aa: CASSILGTGAADTQYF
cdr3_nt: TGTGCCAGTAGTATCCTCGGGACAGGGGCGGCAGATACGCAGTATTTT

v_call: TRBV2
cdr3_length: 13
d_call: .
j_call: TRBJ2-6
clone_size: few
cdr3_aa: CASIVPGANVLTF
cdr3_nt: TGTGCCAGCATCGTTCCTGGGGCCAACGTCCTGACTTTC

v_call: TRBV7-8
cdr3_length: 16
d_call: .
j_call: TRBJ2-1
clone_size: .
cdr3_aa: CASSLVFWQGRGEQFF
cdr3_nt: TGTGCCAGCAGCTTAGTATTCTGGCAGGGCCGTGGTGAGCAGTTCTTC

v_call: TRBV27
cdr3_length: 17
d_call: .
j_call: TRBJ1-5
clone_size: .
cdr3_aa: CASSLSGASWGNQPQHF
cdr3_nt: TGTGCCAGCAGTTTGTCTGGCGCCAGTTGGGGCAATCAGCCCCAGCATTTT

v_call: TRBV5-4
cdr3_length: 15
d_call: TRBD1
j_call: TRBJ1-2
clone_size: once
cdr3_aa: CASSFGGTGGGGYTF
cdr3_nt: TGTGCCAGCAGCTTTGGGGGGACAGGGGGAGGTGGCTACACCTTC

v_call: TRBV6-4
cdr3_length: 16
d_call: .
j_call: TRBJ1-1
clone_size: .
cdr3_aa: CASSGGDISMNTEAFF
cdr3_nt: TGTGCCAGCAGTGGGGGGGACATTTCCATGAACACTGAAGCTTTCTTT

v_call: TRBV6-5
cdr3_length: 14
d_call: TRBD1
j_call: TRBJ2-7
clone_size: .
cdr3_aa: CASSLGQAVHEQYF
cdr3_nt: TGTGCCAGCAGTCTCGGACAGGCAGTCCACGAGCAGTACTTC

v_call: TRBV6-1
cdr3_length: 15
d_call: TRBD2
j_call: TRBJ2-7
clone_size: .
cdr3_aa: CASIRFSGSQVEQYF
cdr3_nt: TGTGCCAGCATTCGATTTAGCGGGAGCCAGGTCGAGCAGTACTTC

v_call: TRBV28
cdr3_length: 14
d_call: .
j_call: TRBJ2-7
clone_size: .
cdr3_aa: CASSLTGEAHEQYF
cdr3_nt: TGTGCCAGCAGCTTGACAGGAGAGGCCCACGAGCAGTACTTC

v_call: TRBV5-1
cdr3_length: 14
d_call: TRBD1
j_call: TRBJ1-1
clone_size: .
cdr3_aa: CASSSGQRNTEAFF
cdr3_nt: TGCGCCAGCAGCTCGGGACAGCGGAACACTGAAGCTTTCTTT

v_call: TRBV7-2
cdr3_length: 19
d_call: .
j_call: TRBJ2-6
clone_size: .
cdr3_aa: CASSLARVLGALGANVLTF
cdr3_nt: TGTGCCAGCAGCTTAGCGCGGGTTCTGGGGGCGCTGGGGGCCAACGTCCTGACTTTC

v_call: TRBV5-1
cdr3_length: 14
d_call: .
j_call: TRBJ1-3
clone_size: .
cdr3_aa: CASSSAADGRTIYF
cdr3_nt: TGCGCCAGCAGCTCAGCCGCCGACGGTCGCACCATATATTTT

v_call: TRBV4-2
cdr3_length: 15
d_call: .
j_call: TRBJ2-3
clone_size: .
cdr3_aa: CASSQGRGPTDTQYF
cdr3_nt: TGTGCCAGCAGCCAAGGGCGAGGCCCCACAGATACGCAGTATTTT